This is a list of T cell receptor beta chains from one sample in a study of technical replicates of blood from a handful of donors. TCRdb's copy holds only in-frame clones and misses some; the assay was immunoSEQ multiplex PCR. The sample lists around 72,000 clones; almost 95% were seen once. Sequenced sample: T cells isolated from PBMCs. The receptors here all came from a human donor in good health. Each CDR3 is given with its conserved first and last residue.

v_call cdr3_aa
TRBV11-3 CASSIGLAGRGQFF
TRBV6-4 CASGRQGDNEQFF
TRBV7-2 CASSRLATGVGDSYEQYF
TRBV29-1 CSVDREVDTEAFF
TRBV4-2 CASSQVQREQFF
TRBV9 CASSGSGINNEQFF
TRBV6-5 CASSYRDSYTDTQYF
TRBV5-4 CASSPTGENEKLFF
TRBV15 CATSGRQAYGYTF
TRBV7-9 CASSLPTGEEGYTF
TRBV6-6 CASSWTSSRTDTQYF
TRBV7-6 CASSLVTGSASEQYF
TRBV4-3 CASSPGGTPFGEQFF
TRBV4-3 CASSQDQGRGSVFEQYF
TRBV14 CASTQASGRAYTQYF
TRBV7-8 CASSPLAGKGYEQYF
TRBV25-1 CASSELGTGDYEKLFF
TRBV7-3 CASSPSGSGETQYF
TRBV6-5 CASSRPGLAGEQYF
TRBV7-2 CASTPGTSGNTQYF
TRBV19 CASSPRRKTRGSYNEQFF
TRBV6-1 CASSGGQGVGGYTF
TRBV6-1 CASSAYRAQPQHF
TRBV27 CASSTNYFEQFF
TRBV6-4 CASSPGLYDEAFF
TRBV6-1 CASSEVGGSGDPRETQYF
TRBV18 CASSYGTPSYNEQFF
TRBV4-3 CASSHSPYSLSGANVLTF
TRBV28 CASSLQPSDTQYF
TRBV6-5 CASSYGQGHNQPQHF
TRBV11-2 CASSLGGSETDTQYF
TRBV27 CASSLVGAGPNYGYTF